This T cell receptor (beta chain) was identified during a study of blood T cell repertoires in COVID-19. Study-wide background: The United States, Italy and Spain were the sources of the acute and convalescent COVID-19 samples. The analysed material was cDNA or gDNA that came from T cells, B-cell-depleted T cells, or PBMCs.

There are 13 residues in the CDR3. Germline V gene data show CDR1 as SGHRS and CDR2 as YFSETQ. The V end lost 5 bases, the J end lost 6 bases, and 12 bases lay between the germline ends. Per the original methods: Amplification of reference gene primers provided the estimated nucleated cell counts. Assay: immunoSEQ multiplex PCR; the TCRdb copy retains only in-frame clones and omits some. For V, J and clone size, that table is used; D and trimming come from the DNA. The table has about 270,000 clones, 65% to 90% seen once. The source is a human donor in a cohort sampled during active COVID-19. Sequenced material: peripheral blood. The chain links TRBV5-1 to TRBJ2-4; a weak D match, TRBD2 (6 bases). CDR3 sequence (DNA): TGCGCCAGCAGTGCGGGATCATTAAACATTCAGTACTTC. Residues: CASSAGSLNIQYF.